A selection of T cell receptor beta chains follows, all from one sample in a study of control samples from healthy donors and cancer patients. Method: immunoSEQ multiplex PCR; TCRdb's copy keeps in-frame clones and lacks some. The sample consists of around 93,000 clones, 80% to 95% of them appearing once. Sequencing used blood. Receptors were obtained from a human donor in good health. The donor label of this sample is uncertain. CDR3s leave out the opening cysteine and the closing phenylalanine or tryptophan. D genes are given only for firm matches.

.	TRBV3-1/TRBV3-2	TRBJ2-7	ASSPLPPSRVYEQY
TRBD1	TRBV5-1	TRBJ2-3	ASSTGQGFSIADTQY
TRBD2	TRBV14	TRBJ2-3	ASSQDLLAGATDTQY
.	TRBV29-1	TRBJ1-2	SVQDYGYT
TRBD2	TRBV4-1	TRBJ2-1	ASSQVAGIHGEQF
TRBD1	TRBV9	TRBJ1-1	ASSVDRVTEAF
.	TRBV7-2	TRBJ1-2	ASSLAVGFSANYGYT
TRBD2	TRBV12-5	TRBJ2-2	ASGLWGGTGELF
TRBD2	TRBV9	TRBJ2-1	ASSVGGGTNNEQF
.	TRBV4-3	TRBJ1-1	ASSQGTYDEAF
.	TRBV9	TRBJ1-5	PQLSGVRGNQPQH
TRBD2	TRBV6-5	TRBJ2-3	ASNERGGGTDTQY
TRBD1	TRBV14	TRBJ1-2	ASSLIAGTATYGYT
.	TRBV28	TRBJ1-1	ASGLGQENTEAF
TRBD1	TRBV12-5	TRBJ1-2	ASGLDRQGAEGYT
TRBD1	TRBV12-3/TRBV12-4	TRBJ1-2	ASSDRGAGYT
TRBD1	TRBV11-2	TRBJ1-4	ASSPSPGTEEEKLF
.	TRBV12-3/TRBV12-4	TRBJ1-2	ASSLQRGYT
TRBD1	TRBV5-1	TRBJ2-1	ASQLSGTGSNEQF
.	TRBV11-3	TRBJ1-1	ASSDGAEAF
TRBD1	TRBV24-1	TRBJ2-1	ATSDPGQGIHEQF
TRBD1	TRBV12-3/TRBV12-4	TRBJ1-2	ASRRGLGYT
TRBD2	TRBV30	TRBJ2-3	VSGGARTQY
.	TRBV4-3	TRBJ1-4	ASSQFGDSAEKLF
.	TRBV11-2	TRBJ2-7	ASSPRQGGFDEQY
.	TRBV18	TRBJ2-5	ASSPEEETQY
TRBD1	TRBV6-6	TRBJ2-1	ASSSTGVEQF
TRBD1	TRBV5-1	TRBJ2-6	ASSRDRPSGYGANVLT
TRBD1	TRBV25-1	TRBJ1-2	ASRGQNRDSIYGYT
.	TRBV3-1/TRBV3-2	TRBJ1-2	ASSQDLRGSGYT
.	TRBV27	TRBJ1-5	ASSQLTPRGNQPQH
.	TRBV27	TRBJ1-1	ASSLTDGGNTEAF
TRBD1	TRBV28	TRBJ1-1	ASSLPDRDTEAF
.	TRBV9	TRBJ1-3	ASSVGTGGGGNTIY
.	TRBV9	TRBJ2-5	ASSVEGGHSQETQY
.	TRBV28	TRBJ1-1	ASTLGSFSVTEAF
.	TRBV7-6	TRBJ2-2	ASSNRVEGAGELF
TRBD2	TRBV7-2	TRBJ2-3	ASSLGSSGGRDTQY
TRBD1	TRBV25-1	TRBJ1-4	ASSAPGTGTTNEKLF
.	TRBV6-5	TRBJ2-1	ASSYERERF
.	TRBV30	TRBJ2-7	EKFYEQY
.	TRBV6-1	TRBJ2-5	ASSEARGLVSTQY
.	TRBV10-3	TRBJ1-5	AIGREGLFDQPQH
.	TRBV2	TRBJ1-3	ASRGQTTSGNTIY
.	TRBV7-8	TRBJ2-7	ASSLAFLSYEQY
.	TRBV12-5	TRBJ1-3	ASGPGQTFSGNTIY
.	TRBV10-2	TRBJ1-3	ASNCDGEGNTIY
.	TRBV7-6	TRBJ2-5	ASSSLWGAGETQY
.	TRBV7-9	TRBJ1-2	ASSQNAGASGYT
TRBD1	TRBV30	TRBJ1-1	AFGQEDTEAF
TRBD1	TRBV4-3	TRBJ1-2	ASSQDGTGKDYGYT
.	TRBV18	TRBJ1-3	ASSPNSVNSGNTIY
.	TRBV9	TRBJ2-7	ASSPQYQYSYEQY
TRBD1	TRBV9	TRBJ2-3	ASSVRGLESTDTQY
.	TRBV10-3	TRBJ2-1	AISEPRTRIEQF
.	TRBV9	TRBJ2-1	ASSISRLPGQVKQF
TRBD2	TRBV7-9	TRBJ2-5	ASSLGAGGYQETQY
.	TRBV13	TRBJ2-2	ASRSLEGSAGELF
TRBD2	TRBV10-3	TRBJ2-1	AISESGERGYNEQF
TRBD2	TRBV4-3	TRBJ2-3	ASSQVLLADQPDTQY